The 14 T cell receptor beta chains presented below share a single source sample, sequenced in a study of shared clonotypes between healthy human individuals. Selected positively for CCR7 and CD45RO-negative, naive CD8 cells excluded terminally differentiated effector memory CD45RA+ cells. Sequencing used immunoSEQ multiplex PCR; TCRdb keeps in-frame clones, though not all of them. The sample yields millions of clones, just under 95% seen once. Sequencing input: naive CD8+ T cells sorted from blood. The receptors shown here come from a young man in good health.

J is TRBJ2-7 and V is TRBV5-8, with 7 bases that match TRBD1. CDR1 is SGHTS, CDR2 YDEGEE, per germline. V lost 7 bases to trimming and J lost 3 bases; unmatched junction nucleotides: 4. The CDR3 has 12 residues. CDR3 loop: CASVAGGYEQYF. The CDR3 region has the DNA TGTGCCAGCGTTGCAGGGGGCTACGAGCAGTACTTC.

This clone was detected only once. The DNA of the CDR3 is TGTGCCAGCAGCTTAGTAGGGGGACTTACCGGGGAGCTGTTTTTT. It encodes CASSLVGGLTGELFF. The chain links TRBV13 to TRBJ2-2, with D perhaps being TRBD1 or TRBD2 (6 bases each). Germline V gene lookup returns CDR1 PRHDT and CDR2 FYEKMQ (reference sequence). V was shortened by 1 base and J by 5 bases, with 11 bases between the two germline ends. The CDR3 length is 15 residues.

This clone is a singleton in its sample. The chain joins TRBV4-3 to TRBJ2-1; 11 bases agree with TRBD2. Unmatched junction bases numbered 5, after V lost 6 bases and J lost 1 base. This CDR3 spans 16 amino acids. Germline CDR1 LGHNA, CDR2 YSLEER. CDR3 protein: CASRHLAGGSYNEQFF. The CDR3 DNA reads as TGCGCCAGCAGACACTTAGCGGGAGGGTCCTACAATGAGCAGTTCTTC.

The chain is built from TRBV13 and TRBJ2-2, with TRBD1 as a possible D gene (6 bases). Trimming cost V 2 bases and J 5 bases, with 15 bases left between them. CDR1 is PRHDT and CDR2 is FYEKMQ in the germline V gene (reference sequence). The CDR3 sequence is 16 residues long. This chain's CDR3 is CASSLMGTLGTGELFF. CDR3 sequence (DNA): TGTGCCAGCAGCTTAATGGGGACACTGGGAACCGGGGAGCTGTTTTTT.

Notes on this clone: Within the sample, other DNA sequences also encode this same CDR3. The chain combines TRBV2 with TRBJ1-2; D remains ambiguous. Germline V lookup: CDR1 SNHLY, CDR2 FYNNEI. The ends were cut back, 3 bases at V and 2 bases at J, with 1 base in the middle. The CDR3 spans 11 residues. The CDR3 here is CASSENYGYTF. The CDR3 DNA follows: TGTGCCAGCAGTGAGAACTATGGCTACACCTTC.

The chain joins TRBV15 to TRBJ2-3, with D perhaps given as TRBD1 or TRBD2 (6 bases each). Between the trimmed V and J ends, which lost 5 bases and 3 bases, there was a span of 12 bases. This CDR3 comprises 14 residues. Germline V gene lookup returns CDR1 LNHNV and CDR2 YYDKDF (reference sequence). CDR3 in amino acids: CATSLSGATDTQYF. The DNA for the CDR3 is TGTGCCACCAGCCTCTCGGGGGCGACAGATACGCAGTATTTT. Based on the CDR3 plus reference TRBV15 and TRBJ2-3, the full variable domain is DAMVIQNPRYQVTQFGKPVTLSCSQTLNHNVMYWYQQKSSQAPKLLFHYYDKDFNNEADTPDNFQSRRPNTSFCFLDIRSPGLGDTAMYLCATSLSGATDTQYFGPGTRLTVL.

This clone was observed a single time. This rearrangement joins TRBV4-3 to TRBJ1-1; no firm D call. The V end was cut by 4 bases, the J end by 0 bases, with 21 bases between. Germline CDR1 reads LGHNA; CDR2 reads YSLEER. CDR3 length: 18 amino acids. The CDR3 sequence: CASSPLGSPEVMNTEAFF. The CDR3, as DNA: TGCGCCAGCAGCCCCCTGGGGTCTCCGGAGGTAATGAACACTGAAGCTTTCTTT.

The rearrangement links TRBV9 to TRBJ2-2; D uncertain. Between the trimmed V and J ends, which lost 5 bases and 3 bases, there was a span of 20 bases. Per the germline V gene, CDR1 is SGDLS and CDR2 is YYNGEE. CDR3 length equals 17 residues. As DNA, the CDR3 is TGTGCCAGCAGTCCTCAAGGGCTAAAGGTGGACACCGGGGAGCTGTTTTTT. The encoded protein is CASSPQGLKVDTGELFF.

A remark on this clone: The sample contains more than one DNA sequence encoding this CDR3. This chain links TRBV7-9 with TRBJ2-5, with D hard to call. CDR1 SEHNR and CDR2 FQNEAQ come from the germline V gene (reference sequence). CDR3 size: 12 residues. V shed 3 bases and J shed 5 bases, with 7 bases lying between them. Here the CDR3 reads CASSLVGETQYF. Here the CDR3 DNA reads TGTGCCAGCAGCTTGGTCGGGGAGACCCAGTACTTC. Using reference TRBV7-9 and TRBJ2-5 for the parts outside the CDR3, the full variable domain is DTGVSQNPRHKITKRGQNVTFRCDPISEHNRLYWYRQTLGQGPEFLTYFQNEAQLEKSRLLSDRFSAERPKGSFSTLEIQRTEQGDSAMYLCASSLVGETQYFGPGTRLLVL.

This clone was found once. This chain joins TRBV6-1 and TRBJ2-1, with 7 bases aligning to TRBD1. CDR3 length equals 14 residues. Germline-derived CDR1 and CDR2 are MNHNS and SASEGT. Trimming at V came to 6 bases and at J to 7 bases, leaving 9 bases not matched to a gene. Here the CDR3 DNA reads TGTGCCAGCAGCTCGACAGGGATGGGGAATGAGCAGTTCTTC. Translated: CASSSTGMGNEQFF.

The chain recombines TRBV6-1 with TRBJ1-1, with a weak D call TRBD1 (6 bases). The CDR3 spans 13 residues. Germline loops: CDR1 MNHNS, CDR2 SASEGT. Between the trimmed V and J ends, which lost 5 bases and 1 base, there was a span of 8 bases. This chain's CDR3 is CASSQTGNTEAFF. The CDR3 bases are TGTGCCAGCAGTCAGACAGGGAACACTGAAGCTTTCTTT.

The CDR3 here is CASSSNRGEGDEKLFF. The DNA of the CDR3 is TGTGCCAGCAGCTCGAACCGCGGCGAGGGTGATGAAAAACTGTTTTTT. The chain links TRBV7-9 to TRBJ1-4; D unresolved. Trimming removed 4 bases from V and 6 bases from J, with 18 bases in between. This CDR3 contains 16 residues. Looked up from germline, CDR1 is SEHNR and CDR2 is FQNEAQ (reference sequence).

The chain combines TRBV7-9 with TRBJ2-7; no firm D call. Per germline, CDR1 SEHNR and CDR2 FQNEAQ (reference sequence). The V end lost 4 bases, the J end lost 2 bases, and 12 bases lay between the germline ends. The CDR3 consists of 14 residues. The CDR3 bases are TGTGCCAGCAGCTCTCTTCGGGCTACCTACGAGCAGTACTTC. Translated: CASSSLRATYEQYF. The entire variable domain, with the rest obtained from reference TRBV7-9 and TRBJ2-7, is as follows: DTGVSQNPRHKITKRGQNVTFRCDPISEHNRLYWYRQTLGQGPEFLTYFQNEAQLEKSRLLSDRFSAERPKGSFSTLEIQRTEQGDSAMYLCASSSLRATYEQYFGPGTRLTVT.

This clone was observed a handful of times. The V and J genes are TRBV2 and TRBJ2-7; D uncertain. Per germline, CDR1 SNHLY and CDR2 FYNNEI. There are 15 residues in the CDR3. V lost 1 base, J lost 2 bases, and 12 bases lay in between. The CDR3 region is CASSEVQVTAYEQYF. CDR3 DNA sequence: TGTGCCAGCAGTGAAGTCCAGGTCACAGCCTACGAGCAGTACTTC.